The present TCR beta chain was sequenced within a study of radiation and T cells in renal cell carcinoma. Generated by immunoSEQ multiplex PCR, the TCRdb table keeps only in-frame clones and is missing some. The table records 40,000 to 50,000 clones, 83% of them present only once. Time point noted: baseline pretreatment blood. Treatment described: 15 Gy SBRT to primary tumor, nephrectomy 4 weeks later. Sequences were derived from blood, sampled from a patient whose treatment included radiotherapy and nephrectomy. The clonotype originates from a woman aged 70-85 years with renal cell carcinoma.

Here the CDR3 reads CSVLRQGGVDEQFF. The CDR3 DNA reads as TGCAGCGTTCTCCGACAGGGGGGTGTCGATGAGCAGTTCTTC. The chain employs TRBV29-1 and TRBJ2-1; TRBD1 agrees at 9 bases. V trimming: 5 bases; J trimming: 8 bases; junction bases outside the gene matches: 10. The CDR3 totals 14 residues. CDR1 is SQVTM and CDR2 is ANQGSEA in the germline V gene.